A single sample is the source of the 28 T cell receptor beta chains below, sequenced in a study of T cell repertoires in cytomegalovirus infection (dated by TCRdb to about 2019). TCRdb shows the sequencer as Illumina HiSeq 1500. The public reads were quality trimmed at Q25 with fastp and then assembled into clones with MiXCR by TCRdb, keeping productive beta chains. Rows merge per CDR3 protein into single entries with the most common DNA and genes. The table for this sample lists fewer than 200,000 distinct CDR3 sequences; roughly a fifth of them were counted only once. Clones ranked in the top ten supply around 3.2% of the sample. Sequenced sample: PBMCs. The receptors originated from a human donor in good health (CMV status not recorded). Some clones in this sample may be carry-over from other donors' samples.

This clonotype appeared many times. The chain uses TRBV10-3 and TRBJ1-5, with D unclear. Germline CDR1 and CDR2: ENHRY and SYGVKD. V gave up 7 bases and J gave up 11 bases, with 12 bases separating them. The CDR3 length is 11 residues. Here the CDR3 DNA reads TGTGCCATCACCTGGCGGGATTCCCAGCATTTT. The encoded protein is CAITWRDSQHF.

This clonotype has ten or more counts. The chain uses TRBV5-4 and TRBJ2-1; 8 bases line up with TRBD1. Germline V CDR1 and CDR2: SGHNT, YYREEE (reference sequence). J lost 9 bases, V lost 1 base, and 0 bases had no gene match. The CDR3 runs 12 residues. The CDR3 region has the DNA TGTGCCAGCAGCTTGACAGGGGGTGAGCAGTTCTTC. It encodes CASSLTGGEQFF.

The table lists this clonotype with many counts. The V gene is TRBV7-9, the J gene TRBJ2-2; D is perhaps TRBD1 or TRBD2 (5 bases each). CDR1 is SEHNR, CDR2 FQNEAQ, per germline (reference sequence). CDR3 size: 16 residues. V dropped 5 bases and J dropped 2 bases, with 15 bases sitting between them. The CDR3 DNA reads as TGTGCCAGCAGCAGGCGCGTGAGGGGAAACACCGGGGAGCTGTTTTTT. Protein sequence: CASSRRVRGNTGELFF. Complete variable domain (other parts from reference TRBV7-9 and TRBJ2-2): DTGVSQNPRHKITKRGQNVTFRCDPISEHNRLYWYRQTLGQGPEFLTYFQNEAQLEKSRLLSDRFSAERPKGSFSTLEIQRTEQGDSAMYLCASSRRVRGNTGELFFGEGSRLTVL.

The table lists this clonotype with many counts. The rearrangement uses TRBV6-1 and TRBJ2-1; 7 bases line up with TRBD2. Germline V gene data show CDR1 as MNHNS and CDR2 as SASEGT. This CDR3 contains 13 residues. J gave up 13 bases and V 2 bases, and 8 bases lay outside the gene matches. CDR3 sequence (DNA): TGTGCCAGCAGTGAAAAGGGGAGGGAGAGCCAGTTCTTC. Translation gives CASSEKGRESQFF.

This clonotype occurred many times. V usage is TRBV28 and J usage is TRBJ2-7; weak D call: TRBD2 (5 bases). Germline V gene sequence: CDR1 MDHEN, CDR2 SYDVKM. This CDR3 has 17 amino acids. V dropped 3 bases and J dropped 0 bases, with 18 bases sitting between them. The CDR3 is CASSFYRGRTISYEQYF. The CDR3 nucleotides read TGTGCCAGCAGTTTTTACCGAGGGCGGACCATCTCCTACGAGCAGTACTTC.

This clonotype occurred a few times. This sequence joins TRBV6-6 and TRBJ2-1, with D possibly TRBD2 on 6 matching bases. The V and J ends lost 7 bases and 6 bases respectively, with 10 bases between them. CDR3 length: 12 residues. Germline V lookup: CDR1 MNHNY, CDR2 SVGAGI (reference sequence). The DNA of the CDR3 is TGTGCCAGCAACGGGGGTGGCAATGAGCAGTTCTTC. Its protein is CASNGGGNEQFF.

This clonotype was counted only a few times. The CDR3 bases are TGTGCCAGCAGCTTATCTCAGGACGGTCTAGGCTACACCTTC. Its protein is CASSLSQDGLGYTF. The rearrangement uses TRBV7-9 and TRBJ1-2; D not resolved. Trimming took off 2 bases at V and 8 bases at J, with 15 bases between the two ends. Germline V gene data show CDR1 as SEHNR and CDR2 as FQNEAQ (reference sequence). The CDR3 runs to 14 residues.

This chain connects TRBV7-3 to TRBJ1-2; 7 positions agree with TRBD1. The V and J ends lost 5 bases and 4 bases, in that order; junction bases with no gene match: 10. The germline V gene encodes CDR1 SGHTA and CDR2 FQGTGA. This CDR3 comprises 15 residues. The DNA for the CDR3 is TGTGCCAGCAGCCCAACGGGACAGTGGCCCTATGGCTACACCTTC. Its translation: CASSPTGQWPYGYTF.

This clonotype has just one count. A much larger clone is a single base away; this may be a read error. V and J are TRBV7-8 and TRBJ2-7; TRBD1 aligns across 9 bases. Germline CDR1 SGHVS, CDR2 FQNEAQ. CDR3 length equals 15 residues. The J segment lost 8 bases and the V segment lost 5 bases, leaving 13 bases of the junction unmatched. Here the CDR3 reads CASSRKGQGAYQQYF. The CDR3 DNA reads as TGTGCCAGCAGCCGGAAGGGACAGGGAGCGTACCAGCAGTACTTC.

This clonotype was found many times. V is TRBV7-2 and J is TRBJ2-5; D unclear. The CDR3 spans 15 residues. V was pared by 5 bases and J by 2 bases, with 15 bases between. Germline lookup yields CDR1 SGHTA and CDR2 FQGNSA. The DNA of the CDR3 is TGTGCCAGCAGCGCTGGACGGATATCACAAGAGACCCAGTACTTC. Protein sequence: CASSAGRISQETQYF.

The J gene is TRBJ1-2, the V gene TRBV20-1; the D is unclear. CDR3 length: 15 residues. Germline loops: CDR1 DFQATT, CDR2 SNEGSKA (reference sequence). Trimming stripped 0 bases from V and 5 bases from J, with 16 bases between. CDR3 nucleotides: TGCAGTGCTAGAGAGTCGGGAACCCCTTCGTATGGCTACACCTTC. Its translation: CSARESGTPSYGYTF.

The chain has TRBV5-1 and TRBJ2-3; D unresolved. This CDR3 spans 15 amino acids. V was pared by 0 bases and J by 0 bases, with 8 bases between. CDR1 and CDR2 (germline): SGHRS, YFSETQ. CDR3 sequence reads: CASSLANPSTDTQYF. CDR3 DNA: TGCGCCAGCAGCTTGGCCAACCCCAGCACAGATACGCAGTATTTT.

In DNA, the CDR3 is TGTGCCAGTAGCAAGGAACACTACTATGGCTACACCTTC. Its translation: CASSKEHYYGYTF. The rearrangement links TRBV19 to TRBJ1-2; no clear D. The germline V gene has CDR1 LNHDA and CDR2 SQIVND (reference sequence). V dropped 6 bases and J dropped 3 bases, with 11 bases sitting between them. This CDR3 has 13 residues.

This clonotype has ten or more counts. This chain connects TRBV12-3 or TRBV12-4 to TRBJ2-7; 12 bases fit TRBD2. This CDR3 region has 15 residues. V was clipped by 5 bases and J by 9 bases; unmatched bases: 11. CDR3 loop: CASSDELAGGLRQYF. The DNA of the CDR3 is TGTGCCAGCAGTGACGAACTAGCGGGGGGCCTCAGGCAGTACTTC.

This clonotype was detected a few times. This chain connects TRBV20-1 to TRBJ1-2; no clear D gene. Germline CDR1 reads DFQATT; CDR2 reads SNEGSKA (reference sequence). The germline V and J ends were trimmed by 6 bases and 8 bases, with 13 bases remaining between them. The CDR3 consists of 11 residues. CDR3 region: CSAQPQWGYTF. Written as DNA, the CDR3 is TGCAGTGCCCAACCACAGTGGGGCTACACCTTC.

This clonotype turned up a few times. CDR3 sequence reads: CASSSPGGVNQPQHF. The CDR3 nucleotides are TGTGCCAGCAGTAGCCCGGGAGGGGTCAATCAGCCCCAGCATTTT. V usage is TRBV2 and J usage is TRBJ1-5; maybe TRBD1 (5 bases). The CDR3 consists of 15 residues. Trimming cost V 5 bases and J 3 bases, with 14 bases left between them. Germline lookup yields CDR1 SNHLY and CDR2 FYNNEI.

The V gene is TRBV2, the J gene TRBJ2-1; D may be TRBD1 (5 bases). CDR3 size: 16 residues. CDR1 SNHLY and CDR2 FYNNEI come from the germline V gene. The V gene lost 5 bases and the J gene lost 4 bases, with 18 bases spanning the gap. CDR3 nucleotide sequence: TGTGCCAGCAGTAACCAGGGTTTCAAGTTATACAATGAGCAGTTCTTC. Its protein product is CASSNQGFKLYNEQFF. The variable domain in full, completed from reference TRBV2 and TRBJ2-1, reads EPEVTQTPSHQVTQMGQEVILRCVPISNHLYFYWYRQILGQKVEFLVSFYNNEISEKSEIFDDQFSVERPDGSNFTLKIRSTKLEDSAMYFCASSNQGFKLYNEQFFGPGTRLTVL.

Only a few counts were recorded for this clonotype. The V call is TRBV9, the J call TRBJ1-1, with D possibly TRBD1 on 5 matching bases. V was trimmed by 1 base and J by 0 bases, leaving 10 bases between them. The CDR3 has 15 residues. In germline, CDR1 is SGDLS, CDR2 YYNGEE. Here the CDR3 reads CASSVRMDMNTEAFF. The CDR3, as DNA: TGTGCCAGCAGCGTAAGGATGGACATGAACACTGAAGCTTTCTTT.

For the CDR3, the DNA is TGTGCCAGCAGTGATCTAGTACTCACCGGTGACATTCAGTACTTC. Translation: CASSDLVLTGDIQYF. This chain joins TRBV6-6 and TRBJ2-4; D remains ambiguous. This CDR3 comprises 15 residues. Per the germline V gene, CDR1 is MNHNY and CDR2 is SVGAGI (reference sequence). V was trimmed by 5 bases and J by 8 bases, leaving 19 bases between them.

This clonotype was detected only a few times. The chain employs TRBV5-4 and TRBJ2-7; D may be TRBD2 (6 bases). Germline CDR1 and CDR2: SGHNT and YYREEE (reference sequence). This CDR3 region has 15 residues. V gave up 1 base and J gave up 8 bases, with 19 bases separating them. The DNA for the CDR3 is TGTGCCAGCAGCTTGTACGGGACTTTTACCCGCCAGCAGTACTTC. Translation: CASSLYGTFTRQQYF.

This clonotype was observed a handful of times. The J gene is TRBJ2-1, the V gene TRBV28, with 8 bases aligning to TRBD2. V shed 7 bases and J 9 bases; nucleotides not matched to a gene: 14. The CDR3 extends over 15 amino acids. The V gene's germline CDR1 is MDHEN and CDR2 SYDVKM. The CDR3 sequence: CASIVGSGKGSEQFF. The DNA for the CDR3 is TGTGCCAGCATCGTGGGTAGCGGGAAAGGCAGTGAGCAGTTCTTC.

The genes are TRBV12-3 or TRBV12-4 and TRBJ1-2; D not certain. Trimming stripped 2 bases from V and 5 bases from J, with 9 bases between. The CDR3 extends over 13 amino acids. The CDR3 region is CASSLRAAYGYTF. CDR3 nucleotides: TGTGCCAGCAGTTTACGGGCAGCATATGGCTACACCTTC.

J is TRBJ2-4 and V is TRBV11-2; 7 nucleotides agree with TRBD1. The germline gives CDR1 SGHAT, CDR2 FQNNGV. This CDR3 is built from 15 residues. Trimming removed 5 bases from V and 2 bases from J; junction bases left unmatched: 6. The CDR3 protein is CASSPLTGPKNIQYF. In DNA, the CDR3 is TGTGCCAGCAGCCCTCTGACAGGGCCCAAAAACATTCAGTACTTC. Supplemented by reference TRBV11-2 and TRBJ2-4, the full variable domain reads EAGVAQSPRYKIIEKRQSVAFWCNPISGHATLYWYQQILGQGPKLLIQFQNNGVVDDSQLPKDRFSAERLKGVDSTLKIQPAKLEDSAVYLCASSPLTGPKNIQYFGAGTRLSVL.

This clonotype was counted ten times or more. The chain employs TRBV19 and TRBJ2-7; 9 bases map to TRBD1. The V and J ends lost 7 bases and 0 bases, in that order; junction bases with no gene match: 7. CDR1 LNHDA and CDR2 SQIVND come from the germline V gene (reference sequence). The CDR3 sequence is 15 residues long. DNA for the CDR3: TGTGCCAGTACCCCGACAGGGGGGCCCTCCTACGAGCAGTACTTC. Residues: CASTPTGGPSYEQYF.

The CDR3 sequence is CSVDGGTTQYF. CDR3 DNA: TGCAGCGTTGACGGGGGTACTACGCAGTATTTT. The chain recombines TRBV29-1 with TRBJ2-3; D is possibly TRBD2 (6 bases). CDR3 length: 11 amino acids. V was pared by 3 bases and J by 8 bases, with 9 bases between. CDR1 and CDR2 (germline): SQVTM, ANQGSEA.

This clonotype was seen a handful of times. The chain recombines TRBV12-3 or TRBV12-4 with TRBJ1-1, with TRBD1 as a possible D gene (6 bases). V dropped 6 bases and J dropped 7 bases, with 12 bases sitting between them. CDR3 length equals 12 residues. CDR3 DNA: TGTGCCAGCAGCCTACAGGGTGGTGAAGCTTTCTTT. It encodes CASSLQGGEAFF.

The chain couples TRBV30 to TRBJ1-1; no reliable D call. This CDR3 is 14 amino acids long. CDR1 and CDR2 from the germline V gene are GTSNPN and SVGIG (reference sequence). V was cut by 5 bases and J by 2 bases, with 15 bases left in between. This CDR3 reads CAWALLGRNTEAFF. CDR3 nucleotide sequence: TGTGCCTGGGCTCTGCTAGGGAGAAACACTGAAGCTTTCTTT. Drawing the rest from reference TRBV30 and TRBJ1-1, the complete variable domain is SQTIHQWPATLVQPVGSPLSLECTVEGTSNPNLYWYRQAAGRGLQLLFYSVGIGQISSEVPQNLSASRPQDRQFILSSKKLLLSDSGFYLCAWALLGRNTEAFFGQGTRLTVV.

The sample holds many counts of this clonotype. V and J are TRBV7-2 and TRBJ1-1; D unclear. Deletions cut 0 bases from V and 0 bases from J, with 5 bases between. The V gene's germline CDR1 is SGHTA and CDR2 FQGNSA. The CDR3 spans 14 residues. The CDR3 here is CASSLAGLNTEAFF. CDR3 DNA sequence: TGTGCCAGCAGCTTAGCCGGGCTGAACACTGAAGCTTTCTTT.